These T cell receptor beta chains were read from a single sample in a study of T-cell reconstitution after alpha-beta-depleted transplantation in children. Via MiXCR, TCRdb re-called the PCR reads, giving one row per CDR3 protein. The sample has about 980,000 distinct CDR3 sequences; 25% to 35% are singletons. The sequences come from PBMCs, mostly from graft donor cells, collected 360 days after TCRalphabeta/CD19-depleted stem cell transplant. The receptors originated from a boy under two years old who had a stem cell transplant for SCID, so the T cells may come from the graft donor. Both conserved end residues are part of each CDR3. A D gene is named only where the DNA matches it firmly. Rows give clone size only sometimes, using once, few, many, or a class for an expanded clone.

j_gene: TRBJ2-7
v_gene: TRBV4-1
abundance: few
len: 15
d_gene: TRBD1
CDR3aa: CASRKTGTGALEQYF
CDR3nt: TGCGCCAGCCGAAAGACCGGGACAGGGGCCCTCGAGCAGTACTTC

j_gene: TRBJ1-1
v_gene: TRBV5-1
abundance: -
len: 16
d_gene: -
CDR3aa: CASTQTDSYMNTEAFF
CDR3nt: TGCGCCAGCACCCAGACTGACAGCTACATGAACACTGAAGCTTTCTTT

j_gene: TRBJ2-2
v_gene: TRBV4-2
abundance: few
len: 14
d_gene: TRBD2
CDR3aa: CASSPREGAGELFF
CDR3nt: TGTGCCAGCAGCCCTCGGGAGGGTGCCGGGGAGCTGTTTTTT

j_gene: TRBJ1-1
v_gene: TRBV5-1
abundance: few
len: 14
d_gene: TRBD1
CDR3aa: CASRPQQGFTEAFF
CDR3nt: TGCGCCAGCAGACCCCAACAGGGGTTCACTGAAGCTTTCTTT

j_gene: TRBJ2-1
v_gene: TRBV5-1
abundance: -
len: 15
d_gene: -
CDR3aa: CASSWGRGSYNEQFF
CDR3nt: TGCGCCAGCAGCTGGGGTCGAGGCTCCTACAATGAGCAGTTCTTC

j_gene: TRBJ2-7
v_gene: TRBV2
abundance: -
len: 15
d_gene: -
CDR3aa: CASSEAGQQVYEQYF
CDR3nt: TGTGCCAGCAGTGAAGCGGGGCAGCAGGTCTACGAGCAGTACTTC

j_gene: TRBJ2-7
v_gene: TRBV20-1
abundance: few
len: 16
d_gene: -
CDR3aa: CSARHPSPNSSYEQYF
CDR3nt: TGCAGTGCTAGGCATCCTAGTCCCAATAGCTCCTACGAGCAGTACTTC

j_gene: TRBJ1-1
v_gene: TRBV28
abundance: few
len: 14
d_gene: -
CDR3aa: CASLMGRVDTEAFF
CDR3nt: TGTGCCAGCCTGATGGGCAGGGTGGACACTGAAGCTTTCTTT

j_gene: TRBJ2-4
v_gene: TRBV5-1
abundance: -
len: 16
d_gene: -
CDR3aa: CASSLNPGLAKNIQYF
CDR3nt: TGCGCCAGCAGCTTGAACCCGGGACTAGCCAAAAACATTCAGTACTTC

j_gene: TRBJ2-5
v_gene: TRBV4-3
abundance: -
len: 14
d_gene: -
CDR3aa: CASSPGWEGETQYF
CDR3nt: TGCGCCAGCAGCCCTGGTTGGGAAGGCGAGACCCAGTACTTC

j_gene: TRBJ1-2
v_gene: TRBV11-2
abundance: -
len: 14
d_gene: -
CDR3aa: CASSLRGGSNGYTF
CDR3nt: TGTGCCAGCAGCTTACGTGGAGGGTCAAACGGCTACACCTTC

j_gene: TRBJ2-7
v_gene: TRBV2
abundance: few
len: 15
d_gene: -
CDR3aa: CASSELWASSYEQYF
CDR3nt: TGTGCCAGCAGTGAATTGTGGGCTAGTAGCTACGAGCAGTACTTC

j_gene: TRBJ2-7
v_gene: TRBV9
abundance: -
len: 17
d_gene: TRBD2
CDR3aa: CASSVDSGGAFGYEQYF
CDR3nt: TGTGCCAGCAGCGTAGACAGCGGGGGGGCCTTCGGATACGAGCAGTACTTC

j_gene: TRBJ2-7
v_gene: TRBV14
abundance: -
len: 13
d_gene: TRBD2
CDR3aa: CASSQGGIDEQYF
CDR3nt: TGTGCCAGCAGCCAGGGAGGGATCGACGAGCAGTACTTC

j_gene: TRBJ2-6
v_gene: TRBV5-6
abundance: few
len: 16
d_gene: -
CDR3aa: CASSRGLLAGANVLTF
CDR3nt: TGTGCCAGCAGTCGGGGACTCCTGGCTGGGGCCAACGTCCTGACTTTC

j_gene: TRBJ2-7
v_gene: TRBV12-3/TRBV12-4
abundance: -
len: 15
d_gene: TRBD2
CDR3aa: CASRRGTSGYYEQYF
CDR3nt: TGTGCCAGCAGAAGGGGGACTAGCGGATATTACGAGCAGTACTTC

j_gene: TRBJ1-5
v_gene: TRBV2
abundance: -
len: 12
d_gene: -
CDR3aa: CASRVGSQPQHF
CDR3nt: TGTGCCAGCAGGGTAGGGAGTCAGCCCCAGCATTTT

j_gene: TRBJ2-5
v_gene: TRBV20-1
abundance: few
len: 16
d_gene: TRBD1
CDR3aa: CSARGGVDRGRETQYF
CDR3nt: TGCAGTGCTAGAGGAGGGGTAGACAGGGGACGAGAGACCCAGTACTTC

j_gene: TRBJ2-4
v_gene: TRBV10-3
abundance: -
len: 19
d_gene: TRBD1
CDR3aa: CAISHGDRGLYRVKNIQYF
CDR3nt: TGTGCCATCAGCCACGGGGACAGGGGGCTTTATAGGGTTAAAAACATTCAGTACTTC

j_gene: TRBJ2-1
v_gene: TRBV18
abundance: few
len: 13
d_gene: -
CDR3aa: CASSPLRGNEQFF
CDR3nt: TGTGCCAGCAGCCCTCTCCGAGGGAATGAGCAGTTCTTC

j_gene: TRBJ2-2
v_gene: TRBV24-1
abundance: many
len: 18
d_gene: TRBD1
CDR3aa: CATSGRRQGRFNTGELFF
CDR3nt: TGTGCCACCAGTGGTCGAAGACAGGGGCGGTTTAACACCGGGGAGCTGTTTTTT

j_gene: TRBJ1-5
v_gene: TRBV4-2
abundance: -
len: 14
d_gene: TRBD1
CDR3aa: CATSQGEGNQPQHF
CDR3nt: TGTGCCACCAGCCAGGGGGAGGGCAATCAGCCCCAGCATTTT

j_gene: TRBJ1-4
v_gene: TRBV5-1
abundance: -
len: 14
d_gene: -
CDR3aa: CASKTGETNEKLFF
CDR3nt: TGCGCCAGCAAAACGGGAGAGACTAATGAAAAACTGTTTTTT

j_gene: TRBJ2-1
v_gene: TRBV5-6
abundance: -
len: 15
d_gene: -
CDR3aa: CASRPTGTAVREQFF
CDR3nt: TGTGCCAGCAGACCCACCGGGACGGCCGTAAGAGAGCAGTTCTTC

j_gene: TRBJ1-1
v_gene: TRBV7-2
abundance: -
len: 14
d_gene: -
CDR3aa: CASSLGLGKTEAFF
CDR3nt: TGTGCCAGCAGCTTGGGACTTGGGAAAACTGAAGCTTTCTTT

j_gene: TRBJ2-5
v_gene: TRBV3-1
abundance: -
len: 14
d_gene: -
CDR3aa: CASSRDTWGETQYF
CDR3nt: TGTGCCAGCAGTAGAGACACCTGGGGGGAGACCCAGTACTTC

j_gene: TRBJ1-1
v_gene: TRBV7-9
abundance: many
len: 15
d_gene: -
CDR3aa: CASSLGWGGSTEAFF
CDR3nt: TGTGCCAGCAGCTTAGGGTGGGGGGGTAGCACTGAAGCTTTCTTT

j_gene: TRBJ1-2
v_gene: TRBV7-3
abundance: few
len: 15
d_gene: -
CDR3aa: CASSLDRGANYGYTF
CDR3nt: TGTGCCAGCAGCTTAGATCGAGGAGCTAACTATGGCTACACCTTC

j_gene: TRBJ2-7
v_gene: TRBV20-1
abundance: few
len: 12
d_gene: -
CDR3aa: CSAKSPPNEQYF
CDR3nt: TGCAGTGCTAAGAGTCCACCGAACGAGCAGTACTTC

j_gene: TRBJ2-1
v_gene: TRBV6-1
abundance: -
len: 13
d_gene: -
CDR3aa: CASSRGRANEQFF
CDR3nt: TGTGCCAGCAGCCGAGGGAGAGCCAATGAGCAGTTCTTC

j_gene: TRBJ2-5
v_gene: TRBV12-3/TRBV12-4
abundance: few
len: 14
d_gene: TRBD2
CDR3aa: CASSFSGGKETQYF
CDR3nt: TGTGCCAGCAGTTTTTCCGGGGGGAAGGAGACCCAGTACTTC

j_gene: TRBJ2-3
v_gene: TRBV12-3/TRBV12-4
abundance: -
len: 16
d_gene: TRBD2
CDR3aa: CASRSGGGARTDTQYF
CDR3nt: TGTGCCAGCAGGAGTGGCGGGGGGGCGAGGACAGATACGCAGTATTTT

j_gene: TRBJ2-5
v_gene: TRBV6-5
abundance: -
len: 14
d_gene: -
CDR3aa: CASSYESGPETQYF
CDR3nt: TGTGCCAGCAGTTACGAGTCAGGGCCGGAGACCCAGTACTTC

j_gene: TRBJ2-7
v_gene: TRBV5-1
abundance: few
len: 13
d_gene: -
CDR3aa: CASSLLLQSEQYF
CDR3nt: TGCGCCAGCAGCCTTCTTCTACAGTCCGAGCAGTACTTC

j_gene: TRBJ2-3
v_gene: TRBV11-2
abundance: -
len: 13
d_gene: -
CDR3aa: CASSRSRGDTQYF
CDR3nt: TGTGCCAGCAGTCGCTCCCGCGGCGATACGCAGTATTTT

j_gene: TRBJ1-2
v_gene: TRBV3-1
abundance: once
len: 14
d_gene: -
CDR3aa: CASSPMGLLYGYTF
CDR3nt: TGTGCCAGCAGCCCCATGGGCCTTCTCTATGGCTACACCTTC

j_gene: TRBJ2-2
v_gene: TRBV13
abundance: -
len: 15
d_gene: TRBD2
CDR3aa: CASSWAGGPAGELFF
CDR3nt: TGTGCCAGCAGCTGGGCGGGGGGGCCGGCCGGGGAGCTGTTTTTT

j_gene: TRBJ2-3
v_gene: TRBV7-2
abundance: few
len: 16
d_gene: -
CDR3aa: CASSLERGLLTDTQYF
CDR3nt: TGTGCCAGCAGCTTAGAGAGGGGACTGCTCACAGATACGCAGTATTTT

j_gene: TRBJ2-1
v_gene: TRBV5-5
abundance: many
len: 13
d_gene: TRBD1
CDR3aa: CASSPQGANEQFF
CDR3nt: TGTGCCAGCAGCCCACAGGGGGCCAATGAGCAGTTCTTC

j_gene: TRBJ2-4
v_gene: TRBV4-3
abundance: -
len: 17
d_gene: -
CDR3aa: CASSQERGLFAKNIQYF
CDR3nt: TGCGCCAGCAGCCAAGAAAGGGGCCTGTTCGCCAAAAACATTCAGTACTTC

j_gene: TRBJ1-2
v_gene: TRBV5-5
abundance: -
len: 14
d_gene: TRBD1
CDR3aa: CASSLGTGGEGYTF
CDR3nt: TGTGCCAGCAGCTTGGGGACAGGGGGAGAAGGCTACACCTTC

j_gene: TRBJ2-7
v_gene: TRBV4-2
abundance: few
len: 17
d_gene: -
CDR3aa: CASSLKIIRDSSYEQYF
CDR3nt: TGTGCCAGCAGCCTCAAGATAATCAGAGACAGCTCCTACGAGCAGTACTTC

j_gene: TRBJ2-2
v_gene: TRBV12-3/TRBV12-4
abundance: -
len: 16
d_gene: TRBD1
CDR3aa: CASSPVGQENTGELFF
CDR3nt: TGTGCCAGCAGCCCAGTCGGACAGGAAAACACCGGGGAGCTGTTTTTT

j_gene: TRBJ2-1
v_gene: TRBV5-1
abundance: few
len: 15
d_gene: -
CDR3aa: CASSPGSRPYNEQFF
CDR3nt: TGCGCCAGCAGCCCAGGGAGCCGCCCTTACAATGAGCAGTTCTTC

j_gene: TRBJ2-1
v_gene: TRBV2
abundance: -
len: 15
d_gene: TRBD2
CDR3aa: CASRPLAGSHNEQFF
CDR3nt: TGTGCCAGCAGGCCCCTAGCGGGGTCCCACAATGAGCAGTTCTTC

j_gene: TRBJ1-1
v_gene: TRBV18
abundance: -
len: 16
d_gene: -
CDR3aa: CASSPPGGTWNTEAFF
CDR3nt: TGTGCCAGCTCACCACCGGGGGGGACTTGGAACACTGAAGCTTTCTTT

j_gene: TRBJ2-2
v_gene: TRBV5-5
abundance: -
len: 15
d_gene: -
CDR3aa: CASRRTARNTGELFF
CDR3nt: TGTGCCAGCAGACGGACCGCCAGGAACACCGGGGAGCTGTTTTTT

j_gene: TRBJ2-1
v_gene: TRBV29-1
abundance: -
len: 15
d_gene: TRBD2
CDR3aa: CSVGRGAGGPNEQFF
CDR3nt: TGCAGCGTTGGCCGTGGAGCGGGGGGTCCCAATGAGCAGTTCTTC

j_gene: TRBJ1-3
v_gene: TRBV11-2
abundance: many
len: 15
d_gene: TRBD1
CDR3aa: CASSSVGTGGNTIYF
CDR3nt: TGTGCCAGCAGCTCCGTGGGGACAGGGGGAAACACCATATATTTT